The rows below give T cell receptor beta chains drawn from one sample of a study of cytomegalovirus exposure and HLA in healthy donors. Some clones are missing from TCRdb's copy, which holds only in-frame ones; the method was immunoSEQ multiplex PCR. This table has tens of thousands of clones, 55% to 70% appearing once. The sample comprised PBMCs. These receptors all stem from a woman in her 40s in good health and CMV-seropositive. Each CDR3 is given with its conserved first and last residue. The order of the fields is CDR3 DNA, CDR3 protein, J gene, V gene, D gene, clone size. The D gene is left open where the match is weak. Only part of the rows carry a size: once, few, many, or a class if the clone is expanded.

CDR3 DNA: TGTGCCTGGGCGGGGTACTCCTACGAGCAGTACTTC
CDR3 protein: CAWAGYSYEQYF
J gene: TRBJ2-7
V gene: TRBV30
D gene: NA
clone size: NA

CDR3 DNA: TGTGCCAGCAGTGAAACGGAGGGATCTGGAGCTTTCTTT
CDR3 protein: CASSETEGSGAFF
J gene: TRBJ1-1
V gene: TRBV2
D gene: NA
clone size: many

CDR3 DNA: TGCGCCAGCAGTCCGGGACAGGGGGCGCTTGAGCAGTACTTC
CDR3 protein: CASSPGQGALEQYF
J gene: TRBJ2-7
V gene: TRBV10-2
D gene: TRBD1
clone size: few

CDR3 DNA: TGTGCCAGCAGTTTATTGGCTAGCGGGACTATAGATGAGCAGTTCTTC
CDR3 protein: CASSLLASGTIDEQFF
J gene: TRBJ2-1
V gene: TRBV27
D gene: TRBD2
clone size: NA

CDR3 DNA: TGTGCCTGGACCACAGGGGGGCTAGGCTATGGCTACACCTTC
CDR3 protein: CAWTTGGLGYGYTF
J gene: TRBJ1-2
V gene: TRBV30
D gene: TRBD1
clone size: NA

CDR3 DNA: TGTGCCAGCAGTTTCGGTCTAAGCTCCTACGAGCAGTACTTC
CDR3 protein: CASSFGLSSYEQYF
J gene: TRBJ2-7
V gene: TRBV27
D gene: NA
clone size: NA

CDR3 DNA: TGTGCCAGCAGCCAAGACGTGGGCTTGAACACTGAAGCTTTCTTT
CDR3 protein: CASSQDVGLNTEAFF
J gene: TRBJ1-1
V gene: TRBV4-2
D gene: NA
clone size: few

CDR3 DNA: TGTGCCAGCAGCGCCCGGACAGGGTCTGGAAACACCATATATTTT
CDR3 protein: CASSARTGSGNTIYF
J gene: TRBJ1-3
V gene: TRBV9
D gene: TRBD1
clone size: NA

CDR3 DNA: TGTGCCAGCAGGCCAAGGGCAGGGGACACTGAAGCTTTCTTT
CDR3 protein: CASRPRAGDTEAFF
J gene: TRBJ1-1
V gene: TRBV5-6
D gene: NA
clone size: NA

CDR3 DNA: TGTGCCAGCTCACAAACAAGGACAGGGAGCAACTATGGCTACACCTTC
CDR3 protein: CASSQTRTGSNYGYTF
J gene: TRBJ1-2
V gene: TRBV18
D gene: TRBD1
clone size: NA

CDR3 DNA: TGTGCCAGCAGCAGGGCTGGCACTGAAGCTTTCTTT
CDR3 protein: CASSRAGTEAFF
J gene: TRBJ1-1
V gene: TRBV6-1
D gene: NA
clone size: NA

CDR3 DNA: TGTGCCAGCAGCTTAGGGGCCATAACTTATACGCAGTATTTT
CDR3 protein: CASSLGAITYTQYF
J gene: TRBJ2-3
V gene: TRBV7-2
D gene: NA
clone size: NA

CDR3 DNA: TGTGCCAGCAGTGAACTCATGAGCTCTGGAAACACCATATATTTT
CDR3 protein: CASSELMSSGNTIYF
J gene: TRBJ1-3
V gene: TRBV2
D gene: NA
clone size: few

CDR3 DNA: TGTGCCAGCAGCGTAGCTGGGGGGGCTAACTATGGCTACACCTTC
CDR3 protein: CASSVAGGANYGYTF
J gene: TRBJ1-2
V gene: TRBV9
D gene: NA
clone size: NA

CDR3 DNA: TGTGCCAGCAGCCAACAGGGCCCCTTGAACACTGAAGCTTTCTTT
CDR3 protein: CASSQQGPLNTEAFF
J gene: TRBJ1-1
V gene: TRBV2
D gene: NA
clone size: few

CDR3 DNA: TGTGCCAGTAGTACGCGGGGGGTCGTATATGGCTACACCTTC
CDR3 protein: CASSTRGVVYGYTF
J gene: TRBJ1-2
V gene: TRBV19
D gene: NA
clone size: NA

CDR3 DNA: TGTGCCAGCTCACCACCGGCAGGGTCCTATGGCTACACCTTC
CDR3 protein: CASSPPAGSYGYTF
J gene: TRBJ1-2
V gene: TRBV18
D gene: NA
clone size: few

CDR3 DNA: TGTGCCACCAGCAGAGATTGGGGGCTAGCGGGAGGTACCTACGAGCAGTACTTC
CDR3 protein: CATSRDWGLAGGTYEQYF
J gene: TRBJ2-7
V gene: TRBV15
D gene: TRBD2
clone size: NA

CDR3 DNA: TGTGCCAGCAGCGTAAATCGGAGGGCCTCGAACAATGAGCAGTTCTTC
CDR3 protein: CASSVNRRASNNEQFF
J gene: TRBJ2-1
V gene: TRBV9
D gene: NA
clone size: NA

CDR3 DNA: TGTGCCAGCAGCTTAGAAGCGGGAGGGCCAGCAGATACGCAGTATTTT
CDR3 protein: CASSLEAGGPADTQYF
J gene: TRBJ2-3
V gene: TRBV13
D gene: TRBD2
clone size: few

CDR3 DNA: TGCGCCAGCAGCCCCTGGACTAGCGGGACTCAAGAGACCCAGTACTTC
CDR3 protein: CASSPWTSGTQETQYF
J gene: TRBJ2-5
V gene: TRBV4-1
D gene: TRBD2
clone size: NA

CDR3 DNA: TGCGCCAGCAGCCGGGTTTACGGGAACTCCTACGAGCAGTACTTC
CDR3 protein: CASSRVYGNSYEQYF
J gene: TRBJ2-7
V gene: TRBV4-3
D gene: NA
clone size: NA

CDR3 DNA: TGTGCCAGCAGCTTGGGGACAAAGGGTTATGGCTACACCTTC
CDR3 protein: CASSLGTKGYGYTF
J gene: TRBJ1-2
V gene: TRBV5-5
D gene: NA
clone size: NA

CDR3 DNA: TGTGCCAGCAGCCAAGAGGCAGCGGGAGGGGGGCCCTACGAGCAGTACTTC
CDR3 protein: CASSQEAAGGGPYEQYF
J gene: TRBJ2-7
V gene: TRBV4-2
D gene: TRBD2
clone size: NA

CDR3 DNA: TGTGCCAGCAGCTTAGCCCTATACGGGGAGGGCTACACCTTC
CDR3 protein: CASSLALYGEGYTF
J gene: TRBJ1-2
V gene: TRBV11-2
D gene: NA
clone size: NA

CDR3 DNA: TGTGCCAGCAGCACTAGTATGGGCGGGGGTCAGCCCCAGCATTTT
CDR3 protein: CASSTSMGGGQPQHF
J gene: TRBJ1-5
V gene: TRBV28
D gene: NA
clone size: few

CDR3 DNA: TGTGCCAGCACAACAGGGGGATCCCCCTACAATGAGCAGTTCTTC
CDR3 protein: CASTTGGSPYNEQFF
J gene: TRBJ2-1
V gene: TRBV6-1
D gene: TRBD1
clone size: NA

CDR3 DNA: TGCGCCAGCAGCTCTACAGGGACGTCGGGCACTGAAGCTTTCTTT
CDR3 protein: CASSSTGTSGTEAFF
J gene: TRBJ1-1
V gene: TRBV5-1
D gene: NA
clone size: few

CDR3 DNA: TGTGCCAGCTCGTCCAACCGGGACTTGCATTTT
CDR3 protein: CASSSNRDLHF
J gene: TRBJ1-5
V gene: TRBV18
D gene: NA
clone size: NA

CDR3 DNA: TGTGCCAGCAGTTTTGGCGGGACCTACAATGAGCAGTTCTTC
CDR3 protein: CASSFGGTYNEQFF
J gene: TRBJ2-1
V gene: TRBV27
D gene: NA
clone size: few

CDR3 DNA: TGTGCCAGCAGCCGAGGTCGGGAGAGCACTGAAGCTTTCTTT
CDR3 protein: CASSRGRESTEAFF
J gene: TRBJ1-1
V gene: TRBV7-2
D gene: NA
clone size: once

CDR3 DNA: TGTGCCAGCAGAGGGGGCAGCGAGCAGTACTTC
CDR3 protein: CASRGGSEQYF
J gene: TRBJ2-7
V gene: TRBV28
D gene: TRBD1
clone size: NA

CDR3 DNA: TGTGCCAGCAGCCCCCCGGGGGGGATAGAGACCCAGTACTTC
CDR3 protein: CASSPPGGIETQYF
J gene: TRBJ2-5
V gene: TRBV9
D gene: TRBD2
clone size: NA

CDR3 DNA: TGTGCCAGCAGCTTGGTGGGGGAGACGCTAGCGGGAGGAAGCACAGATACGCAGTATTTT
CDR3 protein: CASSLVGETLAGGSTDTQYF
J gene: TRBJ2-3
V gene: TRBV7-6
D gene: TRBD2
clone size: NA

CDR3 DNA: TGCGCCAGCAGCCAAGGAAACGGCGGGAGGGCCCAAGAGACCCAGTACTTC
CDR3 protein: CASSQGNGGRAQETQYF
J gene: TRBJ2-5
V gene: TRBV4-3
D gene: TRBD2
clone size: NA

CDR3 DNA: TGTGCTAGTGGCCAACGAAGGGGGAGCGACTACGAGCAGTACTTC
CDR3 protein: CASGQRRGSDYEQYF
J gene: TRBJ2-7
V gene: TRBV12-5
D gene: NA
clone size: NA

CDR3 DNA: TGTGCCAGCAGCTCATTTTTCGGGGTGGGGGAGACCCAGTACTTC
CDR3 protein: CASSSFFGVGETQYF
J gene: TRBJ2-5
V gene: TRBV7-2
D gene: NA
clone size: NA

CDR3 DNA: TGTGCCAGCAGCGTAGAGGCAGGGAACTATGGCTACACCTTC
CDR3 protein: CASSVEAGNYGYTF
J gene: TRBJ1-2
V gene: TRBV9
D gene: NA
clone size: NA

CDR3 DNA: TGTGCCAGCAGCGAGGACAGATTCACCAATACGCAGTATTTT
CDR3 protein: CASSEDRFTNTQYF
J gene: TRBJ2-3
V gene: TRBV7-2
D gene: NA
clone size: NA

CDR3 DNA: TGCGCCAGCAGCTTGGGGACAGGTACCTACGAGCAGTACTTC
CDR3 protein: CASSLGTGTYEQYF
J gene: TRBJ2-7
V gene: TRBV5-1
D gene: TRBD1
clone size: NA

CDR3 DNA: TGTGCCAGCAGCCCCACCTTTTCCTCCGGGGAAAAACTGTTTTTT
CDR3 protein: CASSPTFSSGEKLFF
J gene: TRBJ1-4
V gene: TRBV7-9
D gene: NA
clone size: NA